The 8 T cell receptor beta chains presented below share a single source sample, sequenced in a study of blood T cell repertoires in COVID-19. The method was immunoSEQ multiplex PCR; TCRdb's version includes in-frame clones alone and lacks a portion of them. The sample records some 120,000 clones, 55% to 75% being singletons. Material for sequencing was peripheral blood. These receptors all stem from a woman in her sixties or seventies with acute or convalescent COVID-19.

The chain links TRBV5-1 to TRBJ1-1, with 9 bases that match TRBD1. Germline V lookup: CDR1 SGHRS, CDR2 YFSETQ. The CDR3 is 15 amino acids. J was trimmed by 4 bases and V by 4 bases; bases with no gene match: 8. CDR3 nucleotide sequence: TGCGCCAGCAGCACCGTACAGGGGGCAGGCACTGAAGCTTTCTTT. It yields the protein CASSTVQGAGTEAFF.

In this sample, this clone turned up many times. CDR3 bases: TGTGCCAGCAGTTACGGGCGACTAGGTGAGCAGTACTTC. This encodes CASSYGRLGEQYF. The chain has TRBV6-2 or TRBV6-3 and TRBJ2-7; D possibly corresponds to TRBD2 (6 bases). Trimming cost V 2 bases and J 7 bases, with 12 bases left between them. Germline assignment: CDR1 MNHEY and CDR2 SVGEGT. CDR3 size: 13 residues.

This chain connects TRBV24-1 to TRBJ2-1, with 7 bases that match TRBD1. V lost 5 bases and J lost 0; bases outside the gene matches: 12. The germline V gene has CDR1 KGHDR and CDR2 SFDVKD. The CDR3 is made up of 18 amino acids. Here the CDR3 reads CATSGAVDRDSSYNEQFF. CDR3 coding DNA: TGTGCCACCAGTGGCGCAGTTGACAGGGATAGCTCCTACAATGAGCAGTTCTTC.

This chain connects TRBV12-5 to TRBJ2-2; D is unresolved. Germline CDR1 is LGHNT and CDR2 is FRNRAP. Trimming removed 2 bases from V and 9 bases from J, with 16 bases in between. The CDR3 covers 15 residues. CDR3 sequence (DNA): TGTGCTAGTGGTTTGCCCGCCCACAGTTCTCGGGAGCTGTTTTTT. Amino acids: CASGLPAHSSRELFF.

This clone is labeled as medium-sized (0.01 to 0.1%). The rearrangement links TRBV3-1 (or the pseudogene TRBV3-2) to TRBJ2-1, with TRBD2 as a possible D gene (6 bases). Germline CDR1 reads LGHDT; CDR2 reads YNNKEL (reference sequence). The CDR3 runs to 15 residues. V was shortened by 2 bases and J by 4 bases, with 12 bases between the two germline ends. The CDR3 nucleotides are TGTGCCAGCAGCCAAAGGAGGGGATCGTACAATGAGCAGTTCTTC. This gives the protein CASSQRRGSYNEQFF.

The chain uses TRBV19 and TRBJ2-1; 8 nucleotides agree with TRBD1. Trimming cost V 8 bases and J 3 bases; bases outside gene matches: 3. CDR1 and CDR2 from the germline V gene are LNHDA and SQIVND (reference sequence). This CDR3 has 13 amino acids. CDR3 region: CASSGTGYNEQFF. CDR3 DNA: TGTGCCAGTTCGGGGACAGGCTACAATGAGCAGTTCTTC.

The J gene is TRBJ1-1, the V gene TRBV19; D gene uncertain. V was shortened by 9 bases and J by 4 bases, with 9 bases between the two germline ends. CDR1 is LNHDA, CDR2 SQIVND, per germline (reference sequence). This CDR3 comprises 11 residues. CDR3 sequence (DNA): TGTGCCAGCATCCTTAGCACTGAAGCTTTCTTT. Residues: CASILSTEAFF.

In this sample, this clone turned up many times. The genes are TRBV25-1 and TRBJ2-7; possibly TRBD1 for D (6 bases). CDR1 is MGHDK and CDR2 is SYGVNS in the germline V gene. The CDR3 has 14 amino acids. The V end lost 9 bases, the J end lost 0 bases, and 15 bases lay between the germline ends. In DNA form, the CDR3 reads TGTGCCAGTACCCCAGGGGCATACTCCTACGAGCAGTACTTC. Protein: CASTPGAYSYEQYF.